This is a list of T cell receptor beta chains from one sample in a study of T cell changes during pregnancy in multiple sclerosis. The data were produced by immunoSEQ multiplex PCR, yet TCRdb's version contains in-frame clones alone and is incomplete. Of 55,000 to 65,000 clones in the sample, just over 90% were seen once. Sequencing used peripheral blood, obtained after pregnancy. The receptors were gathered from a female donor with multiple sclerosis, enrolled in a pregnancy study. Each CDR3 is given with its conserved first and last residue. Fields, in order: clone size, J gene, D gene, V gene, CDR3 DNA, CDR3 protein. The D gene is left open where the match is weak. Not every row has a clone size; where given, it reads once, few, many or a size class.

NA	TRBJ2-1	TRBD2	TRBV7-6	TGTGCCAGCAGCTTAGAGGGTAGCGGGAGCTCCTACAATGAGCAGTTCTTC	CASSLEGSGSSYNEQFF
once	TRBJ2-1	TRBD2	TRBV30	TGTGCCTGGAGTGTATCTAGCGGGAGATACAATGAGCAGTTCTTC	CAWSVSSGRYNEQFF
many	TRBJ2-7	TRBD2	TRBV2	TGTGCCAGCATTCGTAGCGGGGGGTCCTACGAGCAGTACTTC	CASIRSGGSYEQYF
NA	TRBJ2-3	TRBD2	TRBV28	TGTGCCAGCAGTTTCCAAGGCGGGAGGGATACGCAGTATTTT	CASSFQGGRDTQYF
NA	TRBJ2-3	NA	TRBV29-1	TGCAGCGTTGAGAGGGCAGATACGCAGTATTTT	CSVERADTQYF
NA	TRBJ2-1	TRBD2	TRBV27	TGTGCCAGCAGTTTATACATGCGACTAGCGGGAGGGCCGAATGAGCAGTTCTTC	CASSLYMRLAGGPNEQFF
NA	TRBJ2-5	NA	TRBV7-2	TGTGCCAGCAGCTTAGCGGGAGTAGAGACCCAGTACTTC	CASSLAGVETQYF
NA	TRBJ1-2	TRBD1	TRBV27	TGTGCCAGCAGTTTATCTCCCTGGACAGGGGGAGGCTACACCTTC	CASSLSPWTGGGYTF
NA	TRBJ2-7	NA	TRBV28	TGTGCCACCGCGACAGCCTACGAGCAGTACTTC	CATATAYEQYF
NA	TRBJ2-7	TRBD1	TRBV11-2	TGTGCCAGCAGCCCGGGACAGGGTTACTACGAGCAGTACTTC	CASSPGQGYYEQYF
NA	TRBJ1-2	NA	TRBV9	TGTGCCAGCAGCGACTCAGAGGTCAGGGCCGACGACGCATATGGCTACACCTTC	CASSDSEVRADDAYGYTF
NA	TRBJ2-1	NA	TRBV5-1	TGCGCCAGCAGCTTGGCGACAACCTACAATGAGCAGTTCTTC	CASSLATTYNEQFF
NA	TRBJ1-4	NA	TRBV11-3	TGTGCCAGCAGCCGAGTTATGGACAGCCGGGGGGATAATGAAAAACTGTTTTTT	CASSRVMDSRGDNEKLFF
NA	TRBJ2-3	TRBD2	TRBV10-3	TGTGCCACCCAGGGACTAGCGGGAGCTAGCACAGATACGCAGTATTTT	CATQGLAGASTDTQYF
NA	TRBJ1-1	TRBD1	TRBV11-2	TGTGCCAGCAGCTTAGATCCCCAGGGGGGAAGGAACACTGAAGCTTTCTTT	CASSLDPQGGRNTEAFF
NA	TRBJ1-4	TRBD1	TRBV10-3	TGTGCCATCAGTGAGCGGGACAGGGGATCTCTTCGTAATGAAAAACTGTTTTTT	CAISERDRGSLRNEKLFF
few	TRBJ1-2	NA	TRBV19	TGTGCCAGTAGTGGTTCTCGAAAGGGGTATGGCTACACCTTC	CASSGSRKGYGYTF
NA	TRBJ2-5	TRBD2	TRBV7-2	TGTGCCAGCAGCTTGGGCGGGAGGTCCGAAGAGACCCAGTACTTC	CASSLGGRSEETQYF
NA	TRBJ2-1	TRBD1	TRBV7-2	TGTGCCAGCAGCCCCACAGGGGCCTCTGGGAATGAGCAGTTCTTC	CASSPTGASGNEQFF
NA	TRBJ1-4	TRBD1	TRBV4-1	TGCGCCAGCAGCCGAGTCGACAGGGGGAATAATGAAAAACTGTTTTTT	CASSRVDRGNNEKLFF
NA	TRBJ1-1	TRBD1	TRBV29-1	TGCAGCGTGCGGACAGGGAAGGGCACTGAAGCTTTCTTT	CSVRTGKGTEAFF
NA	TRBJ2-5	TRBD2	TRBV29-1	TGCAGCGTGAGGACTAGCGGGAGGGCCGAAGAGACCCAGTACTTC	CSVRTSGRAEETQYF
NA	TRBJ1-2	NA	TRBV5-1	TGCGCCAGCAGCTTGGTCGGGGGGGCGCGGGACTATGGCTACACCTTC	CASSLVGGARDYGYTF
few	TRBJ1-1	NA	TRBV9	TGTGCCAGCAGCACGACAGGAGAGTCTATTGAAGCTTTCTTT	CASSTTGESIEAFF
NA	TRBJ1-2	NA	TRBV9	TGTGCCAGCAGCGTAGCAGGGCTAGCTAACTATGGCTACACCTTC	CASSVAGLANYGYTF
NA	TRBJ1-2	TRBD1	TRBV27	TGTGCCAGCTATGGCGGGACAGGGGGCCAAGGCTACACCTTC	CASYGGTGGQGYTF
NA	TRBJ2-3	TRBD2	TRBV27	TGTGCCAGCAGTTCTCGTCTAGCGGAAATCACAGATACGCAGTATTTT	CASSSRLAEITDTQYF
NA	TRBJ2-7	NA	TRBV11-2	TGTGCCAGCAGCTTAGATACAGGGTCCGTCTACGAGCAGTACTTC	CASSLDTGSVYEQYF
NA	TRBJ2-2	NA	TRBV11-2	TGTGCCAGCAGCGGGACTTCGTACAGGCCGAACACCGGGGAGCTGTTTTTT	CASSGTSYRPNTGELFF